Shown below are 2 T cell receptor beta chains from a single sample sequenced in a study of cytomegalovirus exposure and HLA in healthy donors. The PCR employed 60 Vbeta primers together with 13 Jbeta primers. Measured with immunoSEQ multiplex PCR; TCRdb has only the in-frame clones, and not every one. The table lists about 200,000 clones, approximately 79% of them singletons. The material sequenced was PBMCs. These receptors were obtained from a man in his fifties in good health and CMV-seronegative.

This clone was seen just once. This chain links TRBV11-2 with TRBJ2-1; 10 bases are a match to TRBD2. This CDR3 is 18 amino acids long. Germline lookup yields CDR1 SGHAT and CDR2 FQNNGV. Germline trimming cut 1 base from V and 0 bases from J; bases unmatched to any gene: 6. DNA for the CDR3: TGTGCCAGCAGCTTAGCGACTAGCGGGCGTTACTCCTACAATGAGCAGTTCTTC. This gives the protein CASSLATSGRYSYNEQFF.

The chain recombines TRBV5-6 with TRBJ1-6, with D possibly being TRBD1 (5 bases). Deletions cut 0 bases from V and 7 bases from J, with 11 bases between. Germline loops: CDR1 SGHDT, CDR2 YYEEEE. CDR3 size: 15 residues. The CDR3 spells CASSLVGQGNSPLHF. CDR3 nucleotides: TGTGCCAGCAGCTTGGTGGGTCAGGGAAATTCACCCCTCCACTTT.